Listed below are T cell receptor beta chains from one sample, sequenced in a study of T cells in Graves' hyperthyroidism and ophthalmopathy. MiXCR was run by TCRdb on the multiplex PCR reads, yielding one entry per CDR3 protein. The profile shows approximately 220,000 distinct CDR3 sequences, about 16% of them singletons. Material: blood. The receptors originated from a middle-aged man with Graves' hyperthyroidism. Each CDR3 is given with its conserved first and last residue. Fields, in order: D gene, J gene, clone size, V gene, CDR3 DNA, CDR3 protein. D genes are given only for firm matches. Clone size appears in some rows only: once, few, many, or a class for an expanded clone.

d_gene: .
j_gene: TRBJ2-3
abundance: .
v_gene: TRBV7-9
CDR3nt: TGTGCCAGCAGCTTAAAGGGGGAGAGCACAGATACGCAGTATTTT
CDR3aa: CASSLKGESTDTQYF

d_gene: .
j_gene: TRBJ1-3
abundance: many
v_gene: TRBV12-3/TRBV12-4
CDR3nt: TGTGCCAGCAGGCGGGAGATCTCTGGAAACACCATATATTTT
CDR3aa: CASRREISGNTIYF

d_gene: TRBD1
j_gene: TRBJ2-5
abundance: .
v_gene: TRBV20-1
CDR3nt: TGCAGTGCTAGTCGGACAGGGGAGACCCAGTACTTC
CDR3aa: CSASRTGETQYF

d_gene: .
j_gene: TRBJ1-5
abundance: .
v_gene: TRBV3-1
CDR3nt: TGTGCCAGCAGCTTCGGCGGATTACTGCATTTT
CDR3aa: CASSFGGLLHF

d_gene: TRBD2
j_gene: TRBJ2-1
abundance: .
v_gene: TRBV5-8
CDR3nt: TGTGCCAGCAGCTCCCCGGGACTAGGCTACAATGAGCAGTTCTTC
CDR3aa: CASSSPGLGYNEQFF

d_gene: .
j_gene: TRBJ2-2
abundance: few
v_gene: TRBV18
CDR3nt: TGTGCCAGCCCCCGCGGGATCGGGGTCGACACCGGGGAGCTGTTTTTT
CDR3aa: CASPRGIGVDTGELFF

d_gene: .
j_gene: TRBJ2-6
abundance: .
v_gene: TRBV20-1
CDR3nt: TGCAGTGCTAGAGGCGGCAGGTCGCTAGCTGGGGCCAACGTCCTGACTTTC
CDR3aa: CSARGGRSLAGANVLTF

d_gene: TRBD1
j_gene: TRBJ1-1
abundance: many
v_gene: TRBV20-1
CDR3nt: TGCAGTGCTAGAGAGAAGGGGGCGATCACTGAAGCTTTCTTT
CDR3aa: CSAREKGAITEAFF

d_gene: .
j_gene: TRBJ1-1
abundance: many
v_gene: TRBV7-9
CDR3nt: TGCATCTTGGGCAGTCGGGAGAAAGCTTTCTTT
CDR3aa: CILGSREKAFF

d_gene: .
j_gene: TRBJ2-5
abundance: many
v_gene: TRBV2
CDR3nt: TGTGCCAGCTGTGGGGACCAAGAGACCCAGTACTTC
CDR3aa: CASCGDQETQYF

d_gene: .
j_gene: TRBJ2-7
abundance: large
v_gene: TRBV28
CDR3nt: TGTGCCAGCAGTTTCCCTGAAGGACTTTTCTACGAGCAGTACTTC
CDR3aa: CASSFPEGLFYEQYF

d_gene: TRBD1
j_gene: TRBJ1-2
abundance: many
v_gene: TRBV19
CDR3nt: TGTGCCAGTCGCCCGGCGGGGACAGGGCTCTTTGCGGATGGCTACACCTTC
CDR3aa: CASRPAGTGLFADGYTF

d_gene: .
j_gene: TRBJ2-3
abundance: many
v_gene: TRBV30
CDR3nt: TGTGCCTGGAGACGTGCAGCTAGCACAGATACGCAGTATTTT
CDR3aa: CAWRRAASTDTQYF

d_gene: .
j_gene: TRBJ1-2
abundance: many
v_gene: TRBV12-3/TRBV12-4
CDR3nt: TGTGCCAGCAGTTTTTCGGGGGGGGGCTACACCTTC
CDR3aa: CASSFSGGGYTF

d_gene: .
j_gene: TRBJ1-5
abundance: few
v_gene: TRBV27
CDR3nt: TGTGCCAGCAGGGCAGGGGTTAGCAATCAGCCCCAGCATTTT
CDR3aa: CASRAGVSNQPQHF

d_gene: .
j_gene: TRBJ1-3
abundance: few
v_gene: TRBV3-1
CDR3nt: TGTGCCAGCAGCCAAGGGGACGTCGGGTCTGGAAACACCATATATTTT
CDR3aa: CASSQGDVGSGNTIYF

d_gene: .
j_gene: TRBJ2-2
abundance: many
v_gene: TRBV2
CDR3nt: TGTGCCAGTCGCGATCAGGGGCCCGGGGAGCTGTTTTTT
CDR3aa: CASRDQGPGELFF

d_gene: TRBD1
j_gene: TRBJ1-1
abundance: many
v_gene: TRBV7-2
CDR3nt: TGTGCCAGCAGCCAAGGGACAGGGTATGGGAACACTGAAGCTTTCTTT
CDR3aa: CASSQGTGYGNTEAFF

d_gene: .
j_gene: TRBJ1-1
abundance: many
v_gene: TRBV20-1
CDR3nt: TGCAGTGCCTTACTTAGGGGACTGAACACTGAAGCTTTCTTT
CDR3aa: CSALLRGLNTEAFF

d_gene: .
j_gene: TRBJ1-5
abundance: few
v_gene: TRBV27
CDR3nt: TGTGCCAGCAGTTCCTCGGGTCCAGGGTGGGCCGATCAGCCCCAGCATTTT
CDR3aa: CASSSSGPGWADQPQHF

d_gene: TRBD2
j_gene: TRBJ2-3
abundance: once
v_gene: TRBV7-9
CDR3nt: TGTGCCACCTCGCCGCGGGGGAGCACAGATACGCAGTATTTT
CDR3aa: CATSPRGSTDTQYF

d_gene: .
j_gene: TRBJ1-1
abundance: .
v_gene: TRBV7-9
CDR3nt: TGTGCCAGCAGGTGGGGGTTGGGGGGCGGCACTGAAGCTTTCTTT
CDR3aa: CASRWGLGGGTEAFF

d_gene: .
j_gene: TRBJ2-1
abundance: .
v_gene: TRBV5-1
CDR3nt: TGCGCCAGCAGCTTAGTAGGCCGCTCGGACAATGAGCAGTTCTTC
CDR3aa: CASSLVGRSDNEQFF

d_gene: .
j_gene: TRBJ1-3
abundance: many
v_gene: TRBV20-1
CDR3nt: TGCAGTGCTGGGAGGGGGGGAGACACCATATATTTT
CDR3aa: CSAGRGGDTIYF

d_gene: TRBD1
j_gene: TRBJ2-5
abundance: many
v_gene: TRBV7-2
CDR3nt: TGTGCCAGCAGCTTCGGGGACAGACAAGAGACCCAGTACTTC
CDR3aa: CASSFGDRQETQYF

d_gene: .
j_gene: TRBJ2-5
abundance: many
v_gene: TRBV2
CDR3nt: TGTGCCAGCAGGCCAAGGAGCCAAGAGACCCAGTACTTC
CDR3aa: CASRPRSQETQYF

d_gene: .
j_gene: TRBJ1-1
abundance: many
v_gene: TRBV9
CDR3nt: TGTGCCAGCAGCGTAGATGGGAGGACTGAAGCTTTCTTT
CDR3aa: CASSVDGRTEAFF

d_gene: .
j_gene: TRBJ2-7
abundance: many
v_gene: TRBV20-1
CDR3nt: TGCAGTGCTAGAGAACAGCTCTCCTACGAGCAGTACTTC
CDR3aa: CSAREQLSYEQYF

d_gene: .
j_gene: TRBJ1-1
abundance: many
v_gene: TRBV11-1
CDR3nt: TGTGCCAGCAGCTTAGAGTCTGGGACTGAAGCTTTCTTT
CDR3aa: CASSLESGTEAFF

d_gene: TRBD2
j_gene: TRBJ2-7
abundance: .
v_gene: TRBV5-4
CDR3nt: TGTGCCAGCAGCTCGTCTAGCGGGGGGACCTACTACGAGCAGTACTTC
CDR3aa: CASSSSSGGTYYEQYF

d_gene: TRBD1
j_gene: TRBJ2-7
abundance: many
v_gene: TRBV11-2
CDR3nt: TGTGCCAGCAGCCCGACGACAGGGGTCTACGAGCAGTACTTC
CDR3aa: CASSPTTGVYEQYF

d_gene: .
j_gene: TRBJ1-1
abundance: many
v_gene: TRBV20-1
CDR3nt: TGCAGTGCTAGAGTACTTGGGAGGAACACTGAAGCTTTCTTT
CDR3aa: CSARVLGRNTEAFF

d_gene: TRBD2
j_gene: TRBJ2-1
abundance: .
v_gene: TRBV5-4
CDR3nt: TGTGCCAGCAGCTTCGTAGCGGGGGGGGGCAATGAGCAGTTCTTC
CDR3aa: CASSFVAGGGNEQFF

d_gene: .
j_gene: TRBJ2-7
abundance: many
v_gene: TRBV18
CDR3nt: TGTGCCAGCTCACCACCGGAAGGGATAGGGTACGAGCAGTACTTC
CDR3aa: CASSPPEGIGYEQYF

d_gene: TRBD1
j_gene: TRBJ2-3
abundance: many
v_gene: TRBV5-1
CDR3nt: TGCGCCAGCAGCTCAGCCGGGACAGGGTGGCGGGATACGCAGTATTTT
CDR3aa: CASSSAGTGWRDTQYF

d_gene: TRBD2
j_gene: TRBJ2-1
abundance: few
v_gene: TRBV18
CDR3nt: TGTGCCAGCTCACCAGAAGGTGCGGGGGGAACATACAATGAGCAGTTCTTC
CDR3aa: CASSPEGAGGTYNEQFF

d_gene: TRBD1
j_gene: TRBJ2-7
abundance: many
v_gene: TRBV6-1
CDR3nt: TGTGCCAGCATTCTACGGACAGGGGGCTACGAGCAGTACTTC
CDR3aa: CASILRTGGYEQYF

d_gene: .
j_gene: TRBJ2-7
abundance: many
v_gene: TRBV11-2
CDR3nt: TGTGCCAGCAGCGTCTACAGAGTTGCCGGCTACGAGCAGTACTTC
CDR3aa: CASSVYRVAGYEQYF

d_gene: .
j_gene: TRBJ2-2
abundance: .
v_gene: TRBV7-3
CDR3nt: TGTGCCAGCAGCCGTGGACTGTCGAACACCGGGGAGCTGTTTTTT
CDR3aa: CASSRGLSNTGELFF

d_gene: TRBD2
j_gene: TRBJ2-1
abundance: few
v_gene: TRBV6-2/TRBV6-3
CDR3nt: TGTGCCAGTTGGGAGGGGAGCTCCTACAATGAGCAGTTCTTC
CDR3aa: CASWEGSSYNEQFF

d_gene: TRBD2
j_gene: TRBJ2-1
abundance: many
v_gene: TRBV15
CDR3nt: TGTGCCACCAGCAGGCCACTAGCGGGATACAATGAGCAGTTCTTC
CDR3aa: CATSRPLAGYNEQFF

d_gene: .
j_gene: TRBJ2-1
abundance: many
v_gene: TRBV6-2/TRBV6-3
CDR3nt: TGTGCCAGCAGTTCGGCAGCCTACAATGAGCAGTTCTTC
CDR3aa: CASSSAAYNEQFF

d_gene: .
j_gene: TRBJ2-2
abundance: .
v_gene: TRBV2
CDR3nt: TGTGCCACCCGAGGGGAGATTAAAACCGGGGAGCTGTTTTTT
CDR3aa: CATRGEIKTGELFF

d_gene: TRBD1
j_gene: TRBJ2-2
abundance: many
v_gene: TRBV20-1
CDR3nt: TGCAGTGCTAGAGGGACAGGGAACACCGGGGAGCTGTTTTTT
CDR3aa: CSARGTGNTGELFF

d_gene: TRBD2
j_gene: TRBJ2-1
abundance: many
v_gene: TRBV20-1
CDR3nt: TGCAGTGCTAGTACCCCCGGGAGGGCGAATGAGCAGTTCTTC
CDR3aa: CSASTPGRANEQFF

d_gene: .
j_gene: TRBJ2-7
abundance: few
v_gene: TRBV9
CDR3nt: TGTGCCAGCAGCGTAGGACAGGGAGGTTTACGTGACGAGCAGTACTTC
CDR3aa: CASSVGQGGLRDEQYF

d_gene: .
j_gene: TRBJ2-5
abundance: many
v_gene: TRBV6-2/TRBV6-3
CDR3nt: TGTGCCAGCAGTTACGGGGGGAGGACCCAGTACTTC
CDR3aa: CASSYGGRTQYF

d_gene: .
j_gene: TRBJ1-5
abundance: many
v_gene: TRBV28
CDR3nt: TGTGCCAGCAGCCGGGGGTGGGGGGCGTATCAGCCCCAGCATTTT
CDR3aa: CASSRGWGAYQPQHF

d_gene: TRBD1
j_gene: TRBJ2-5
abundance: .
v_gene: TRBV3-1
CDR3nt: TGTGCCAGCAGCCAAGGGACAGGGGAAGAGACCCAGTACTTC
CDR3aa: CASSQGTGEETQYF

d_gene: .
j_gene: TRBJ2-1
abundance: many
v_gene: TRBV20-1
CDR3nt: TGCAGTGCTCGCGGGGACACCCAAGACAATGAGCAGTTCTTC
CDR3aa: CSARGDTQDNEQFF

d_gene: TRBD1
j_gene: TRBJ1-5
abundance: few
v_gene: TRBV13
CDR3nt: TGTGCCAGCAGCCCGGGACAGCACAATCAGCCCCAGCATTTT
CDR3aa: CASSPGQHNQPQHF

d_gene: .
j_gene: TRBJ1-1
abundance: .
v_gene: TRBV3-1
CDR3nt: TGTGCCAGCAGCCCCAGGGCCCGGGGGAACACTGAAGCTTTCTTT
CDR3aa: CASSPRARGNTEAFF

d_gene: .
j_gene: TRBJ2-1
abundance: many
v_gene: TRBV5-5
CDR3nt: TGTGCCAGCAGCTCAGGGGCGCACAATGAGCAGTTCTTC
CDR3aa: CASSSGAHNEQFF